The 4 T cell receptor beta chains given below trace back to one sample, sequenced in a study of T cell changes during pregnancy in multiple sclerosis (dated by TCRdb to between 2017 and 2020). Library creation used the immunoSEQ multiplex PCR assay. What TCRdb holds here is the immuneACCESS table cut down to in-frame rearrangements. Part of the clones is not present; checked against another copy, under half of the missing clones reflect an unresolved V gene, and the others are unexplained. The sample records about 130,000 clones, 96% of which are singletons. The ten most abundant clones make up around 0.46% of the sample. The starting material was peripheral blood, obtained after pregnancy. The receptors here all came from a female donor with multiple sclerosis, enrolled in a pregnancy study.

The chain joins TRBV10-3 to TRBJ1-5, with a tentative D call TRBD1 (6 bases). V was pared by 0 bases and J by 5 bases, with 11 bases between. From germline, CDR1 is ENHRY and CDR2 SYGVKD. This CDR3 comprises 15 residues. The CDR3 spells CAISESHQGYQPQHF. The CDR3 coding sequence is TGTGCCATCAGTGAGTCGCACCAGGGGTATCAGCCCCAGCATTTT.

In its sample, this clone was seen once. The chain uses TRBV27 and TRBJ1-4; 8 bases are shared with TRBD1. Germline V gene data show CDR1 as MNHEY and CDR2 as SMNVEV (reference sequence). V trimming: 2 bases; J trimming: 7 bases; junction bases outside the gene matches: 9. This CDR3 is 16 amino acids long. CDR3 protein: CASSLRPTGVGEKLFF. DNA for the CDR3: TGTGCCAGCAGTTTAAGGCCGACAGGGGTGGGTGAAAAACTGTTTTTT.

This clone has a single count. V is TRBV13 and J is TRBJ1-2, with D tentatively TRBD1 (5 bases). With 0 bases removed from V and 8 bases from J, the gap between germline ends came to 13 bases. The germline CDR1 and CDR2 sequences are PRHDT and FYEKMQ (reference sequence). The CDR3 is 14 amino acids. The CDR3 region is CASSLGRVGWGYTF. The CDR3 DNA follows: TGTGCCAGCAGCTTAGGCAGGGTAGGCTGGGGCTACACCTTC.

This chain uses TRBV6-1 with TRBJ1-3; a possible D gene is TRBD1 (6 bases). CDR3 length: 16 residues. V lost 2 bases and J 5 bases, leaving 16 bases between the germline ends. Germline V gene sequence: CDR1 MNHNS, CDR2 SASEGT. DNA of the CDR3: TGTGCCAGCAGTGAAAAGGGGACACAGCCCAGAAACACCATATATTTT. Protein product: CASSEKGTQPRNTIYF.